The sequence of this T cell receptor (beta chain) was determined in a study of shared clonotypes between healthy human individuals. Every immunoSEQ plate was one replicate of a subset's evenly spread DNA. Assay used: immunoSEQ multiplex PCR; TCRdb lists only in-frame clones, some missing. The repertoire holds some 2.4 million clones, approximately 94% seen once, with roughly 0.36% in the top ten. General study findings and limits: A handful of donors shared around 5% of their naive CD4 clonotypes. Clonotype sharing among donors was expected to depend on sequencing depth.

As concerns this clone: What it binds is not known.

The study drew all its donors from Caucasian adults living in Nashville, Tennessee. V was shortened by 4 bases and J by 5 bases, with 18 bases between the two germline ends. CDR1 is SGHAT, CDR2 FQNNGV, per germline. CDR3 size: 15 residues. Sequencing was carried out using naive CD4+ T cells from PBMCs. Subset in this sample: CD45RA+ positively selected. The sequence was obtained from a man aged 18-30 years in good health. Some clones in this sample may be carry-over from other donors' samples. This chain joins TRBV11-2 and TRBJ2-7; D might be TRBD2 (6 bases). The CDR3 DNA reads TGTGCCAGCAGCTCACTCCGGGACTCCGGAAACGAGCAGTACTTC. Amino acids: CASSSLRDSGNEQYF.